This TCR beta chain was sequenced in a study of T cell clonotyping in hematopoietic cell transplantation. The study, taken as a whole, reports: Pathologically expanded recipient clonotypes increased progressively from day 30 to day 180 as diversity fell. Graft donor and pretransplant recipient Inverse Simpson Index values predicted broader posttransplant TCR diversity.

The CDR3 loop spans 14 amino acids. Trimming took 0 bases from V and 2 from J, leaving 7 bases between them. Germline CDR1 is SGHRS and CDR2 is YFSETQ. TCRdb keeps only in-frame clones here, not all; method: immunoSEQ multiplex PCR. The sample contains 5,000 or so clones, about nine tenths of which appear only once. Points on this clone: Its antigen is unidentified.

Sequencing used peripheral blood mononuclear cells, obtained 100 days after allogeneic stem cell transplant. This clonotype was obtained from a male patient aged 70 to 85 who had an allogeneic stem cell transplant from an unrelated donor, so T cells may come from the graft donor. Some clones in this sample may be carry-over from other donors' samples. This chain links TRBV5-1 with TRBJ2-3; no definite D call. The CDR3 protein is CASSLVSTTDTQYF. DNA of the CDR3: TGCGCCAGCAGCTTGGTCTCCACCACAGATACGCAGTATTTT.